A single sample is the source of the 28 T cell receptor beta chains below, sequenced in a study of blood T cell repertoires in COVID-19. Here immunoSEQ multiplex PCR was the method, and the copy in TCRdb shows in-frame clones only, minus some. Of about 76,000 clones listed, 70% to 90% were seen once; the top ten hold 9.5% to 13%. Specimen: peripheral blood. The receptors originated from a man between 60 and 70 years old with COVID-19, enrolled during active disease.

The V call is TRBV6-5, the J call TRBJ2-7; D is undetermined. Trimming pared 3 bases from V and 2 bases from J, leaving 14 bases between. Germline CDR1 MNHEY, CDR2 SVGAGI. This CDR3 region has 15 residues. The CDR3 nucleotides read TGTGCCAGCAGTTATTGGGTTGGAGCACCCTACGAGCAGTACTTC. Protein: CASSYWVGAPYEQYF.

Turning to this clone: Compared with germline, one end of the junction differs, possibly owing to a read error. Here the CDR3 reads CASSQEQGMVF. The CDR3 DNA reads TGTGCCAGCAGCCAAGAACAGGGGATGGTTTTC. J is TRBJ2-7 and V is TRBV3-1 (or the pseudogene TRBV3-2), with 7 nucleotides matching TRBD1. This CDR3 has 11 amino acids. CDR1 is LGHDT and CDR2 is YNNKEL in the germline V gene (reference sequence).

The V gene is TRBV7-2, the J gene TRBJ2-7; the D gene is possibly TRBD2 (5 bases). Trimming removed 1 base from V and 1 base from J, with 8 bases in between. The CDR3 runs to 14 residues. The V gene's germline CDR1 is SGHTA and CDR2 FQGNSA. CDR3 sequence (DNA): TGTGCCAGCAGCTTAGACGGGGTTTCCTACGAGCAGTACTTC. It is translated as CASSLDGVSYEQYF.

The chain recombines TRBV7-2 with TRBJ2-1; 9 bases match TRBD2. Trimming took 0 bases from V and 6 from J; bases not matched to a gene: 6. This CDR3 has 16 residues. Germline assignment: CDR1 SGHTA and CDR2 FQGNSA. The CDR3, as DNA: TGTGCCAGCAGCTTAGCGGCCGCGGGGGGGCCCAATGAGCAGTTCTTC. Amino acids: CASSLAAAGGPNEQFF.

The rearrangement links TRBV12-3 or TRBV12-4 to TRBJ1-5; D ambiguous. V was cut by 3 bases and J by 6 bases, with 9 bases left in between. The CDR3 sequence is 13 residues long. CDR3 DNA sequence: TGTGCCAGCAGTTTCCTAGAGACTCAGCCCCAGCATTTT. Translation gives CASSFLETQPQHF.

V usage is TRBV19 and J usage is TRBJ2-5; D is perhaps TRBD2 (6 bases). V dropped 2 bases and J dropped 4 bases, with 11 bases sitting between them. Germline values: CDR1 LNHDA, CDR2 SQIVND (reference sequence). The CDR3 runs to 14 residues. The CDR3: CASSIRLVGETQYF. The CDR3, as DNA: TGTGCCAGTAGTATACGACTAGTAGGAGAGACCCAGTACTTC.

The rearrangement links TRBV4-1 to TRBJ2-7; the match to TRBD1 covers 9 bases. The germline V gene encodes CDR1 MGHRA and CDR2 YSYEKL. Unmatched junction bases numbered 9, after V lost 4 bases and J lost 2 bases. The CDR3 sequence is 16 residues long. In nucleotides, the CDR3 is TGCGCCAGCAGCCTCCCACCGGGGACAGGGACCTACGAGCAGTACTTC. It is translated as CASSLPPGTGTYEQYF.

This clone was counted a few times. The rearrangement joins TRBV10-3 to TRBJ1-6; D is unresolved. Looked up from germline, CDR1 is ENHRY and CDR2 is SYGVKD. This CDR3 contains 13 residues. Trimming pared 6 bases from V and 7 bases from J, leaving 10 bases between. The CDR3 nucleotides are TGTGCCATCAGGGAGAACTTAAATTCACCCCTCCACTTT. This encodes CAIRENLNSPLHF.

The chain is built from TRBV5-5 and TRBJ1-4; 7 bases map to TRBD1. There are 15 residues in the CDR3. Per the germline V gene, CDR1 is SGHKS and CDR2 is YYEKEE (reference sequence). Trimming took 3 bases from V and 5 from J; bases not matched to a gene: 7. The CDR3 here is CASSSPKGANEKLFF. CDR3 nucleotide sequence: TGTGCCAGCAGCTCCCCTAAGGGGGCGAATGAAAAACTGTTTTTT.

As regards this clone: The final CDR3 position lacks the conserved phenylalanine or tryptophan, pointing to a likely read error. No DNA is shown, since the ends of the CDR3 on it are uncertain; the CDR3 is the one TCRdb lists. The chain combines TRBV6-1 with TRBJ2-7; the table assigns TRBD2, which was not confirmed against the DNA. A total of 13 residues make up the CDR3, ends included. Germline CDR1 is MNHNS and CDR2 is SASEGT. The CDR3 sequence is CASSDNSGRAQSL.

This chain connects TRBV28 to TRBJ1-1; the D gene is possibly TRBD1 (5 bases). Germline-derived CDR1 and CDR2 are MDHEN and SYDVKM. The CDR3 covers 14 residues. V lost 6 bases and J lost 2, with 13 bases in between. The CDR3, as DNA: TGTGCCAGCAGCAATACAGGCTTCAACACTGAAGCTTTCTTT. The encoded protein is CASSNTGFNTEAFF.

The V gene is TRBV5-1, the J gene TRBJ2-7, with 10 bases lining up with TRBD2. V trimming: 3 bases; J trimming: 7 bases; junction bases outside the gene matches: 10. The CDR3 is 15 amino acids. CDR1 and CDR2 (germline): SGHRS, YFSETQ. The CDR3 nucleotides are TGCGCCAGCAGCTCGGGAACAGCGGGGGGGCGAGAGCAGTACTTC. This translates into CASSSGTAGGREQYF.

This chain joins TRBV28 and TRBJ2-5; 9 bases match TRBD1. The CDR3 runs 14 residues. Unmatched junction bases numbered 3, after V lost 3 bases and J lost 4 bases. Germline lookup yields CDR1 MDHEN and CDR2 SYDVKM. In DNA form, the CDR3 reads TGTGCCAGCAGTTTCGGACAGGGGATAGAGACCCAGTACTTC. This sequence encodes CASSFGQGIETQYF.

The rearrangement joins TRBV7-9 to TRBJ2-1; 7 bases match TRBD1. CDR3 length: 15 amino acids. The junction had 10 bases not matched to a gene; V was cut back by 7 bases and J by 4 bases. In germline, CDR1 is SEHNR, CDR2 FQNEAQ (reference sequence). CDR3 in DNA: TGTGCCAGCACCTCCCCCGGGACAGATTACAATGAGCAGTTCTTC. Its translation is CASTSPGTDYNEQFF.

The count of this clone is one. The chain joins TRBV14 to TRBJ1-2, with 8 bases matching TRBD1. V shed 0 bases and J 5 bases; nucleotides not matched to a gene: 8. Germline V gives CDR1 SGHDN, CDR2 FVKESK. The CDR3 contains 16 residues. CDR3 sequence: CASSQELSGGSYGYTF. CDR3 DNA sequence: TGTGCCAGCAGCCAAGAGCTTTCAGGGGGCAGTTATGGCTACACCTTC.

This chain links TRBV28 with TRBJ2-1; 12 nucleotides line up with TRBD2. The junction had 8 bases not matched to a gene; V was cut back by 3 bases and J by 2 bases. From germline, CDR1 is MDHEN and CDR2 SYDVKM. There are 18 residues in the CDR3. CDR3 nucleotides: TGTGCCAGCAGTTTCGCTAGCGGGGGGGCCTTTACCTACAATGAGCAGTTCTTC. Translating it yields CASSFASGGAFTYNEQFF.

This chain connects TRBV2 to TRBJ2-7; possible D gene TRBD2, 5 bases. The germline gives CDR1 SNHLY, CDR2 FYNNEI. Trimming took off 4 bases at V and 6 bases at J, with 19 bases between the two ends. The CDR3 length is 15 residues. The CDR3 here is CASSGDSDLGSEQYF. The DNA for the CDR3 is TGTGCCAGCAGTGGAGACTCGGATCTGGGGAGCGAGCAGTACTTC.

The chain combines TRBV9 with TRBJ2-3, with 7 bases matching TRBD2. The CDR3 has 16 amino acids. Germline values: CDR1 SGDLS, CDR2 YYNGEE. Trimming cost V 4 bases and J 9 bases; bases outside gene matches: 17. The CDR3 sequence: CASSPSGTPLVETQYF. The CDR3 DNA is TGTGCCAGCAGCCCGAGCGGGACTCCCCTTGTTGAGACGCAGTATTTT.

DNA of the CDR3: TGTGCCAGCAGCCAGACTTTAGACAGGGGGTCCGAGCAGTACTTC. Amino acids: CASSQTLDRGSEQYF. The V call is TRBV3-1 (or the pseudogene TRBV3-2), the J call TRBJ2-7; 9 bases map to TRBD1. Trimming took 3 bases from V and 6 from J; bases not matched to a gene: 9. This CDR3 has 15 residues. Germline V gives CDR1 LGHDT, CDR2 YNNKEL (reference sequence).

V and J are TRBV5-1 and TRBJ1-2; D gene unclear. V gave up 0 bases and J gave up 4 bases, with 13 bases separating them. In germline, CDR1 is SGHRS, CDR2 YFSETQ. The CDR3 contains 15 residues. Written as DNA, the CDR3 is TGCGCCAGCAGCTTGGATGCCCCCTTGAGCTATGGCTACACCTTC. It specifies CASSLDAPLSYGYTF.

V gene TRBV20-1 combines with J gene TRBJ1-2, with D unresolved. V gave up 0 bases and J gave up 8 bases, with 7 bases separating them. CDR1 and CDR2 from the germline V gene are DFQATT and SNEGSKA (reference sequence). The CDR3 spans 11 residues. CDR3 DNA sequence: TGCAGTGCTAGAGATAACTCGGGCTACACCTTC. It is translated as CSARDNSGYTF.

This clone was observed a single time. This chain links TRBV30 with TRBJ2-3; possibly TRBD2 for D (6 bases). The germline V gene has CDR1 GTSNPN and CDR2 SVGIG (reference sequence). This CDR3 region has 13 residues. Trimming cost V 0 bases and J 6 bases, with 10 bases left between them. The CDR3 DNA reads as TGTGCCTGGAGTGTGGGAGGAGCCGATACGCAGTATTTT. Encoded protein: CAWSVGGADTQYF.

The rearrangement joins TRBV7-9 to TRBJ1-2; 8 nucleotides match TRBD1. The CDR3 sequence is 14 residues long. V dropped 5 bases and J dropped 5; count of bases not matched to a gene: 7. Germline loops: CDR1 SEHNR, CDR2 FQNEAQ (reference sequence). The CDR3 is CASSLRDRIYGYTF. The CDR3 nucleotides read TGTGCCAGCAGCCTTAGGGACAGGATTTATGGCTACACCTTC. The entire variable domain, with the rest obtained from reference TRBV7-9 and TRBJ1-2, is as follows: DTGVSQNPRHKITKRGQNVTFRCDPISEHNRLYWYRQTLGQGPEFLTYFQNEAQLEKSRLLSDRFSAERPKGSFSTLEIQRTEQGDSAMYLCASSLRDRIYGYTFGSGTRLTVV.

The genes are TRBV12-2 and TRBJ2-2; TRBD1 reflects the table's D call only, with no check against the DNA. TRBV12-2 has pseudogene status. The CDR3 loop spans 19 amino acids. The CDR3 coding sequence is TGTGCAAGTCGCCAGCTCTCCGGGACAGGGTCAAGGAACACCGGGGAGCTGTTTTTT. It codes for CASRQLSGTGSRNTGELFF.

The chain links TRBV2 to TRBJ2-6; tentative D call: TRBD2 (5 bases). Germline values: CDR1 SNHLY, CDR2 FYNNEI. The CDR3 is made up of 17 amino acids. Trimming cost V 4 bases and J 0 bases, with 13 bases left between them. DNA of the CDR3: TGTGCCAGCAGTGGGAGGAGAGCAACCTCTGGGGCCAACGTCCTGACTTTC. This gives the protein CASSGRRATSGANVLTF.

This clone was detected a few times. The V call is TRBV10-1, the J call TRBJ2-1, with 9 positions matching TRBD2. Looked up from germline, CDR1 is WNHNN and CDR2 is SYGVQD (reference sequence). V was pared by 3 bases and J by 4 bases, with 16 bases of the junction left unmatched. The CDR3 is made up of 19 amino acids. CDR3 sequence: CASSDSALGPAGGYNEQFF. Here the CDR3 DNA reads TGCGCCAGCAGTGACTCTGCCCTGGGTCCAGCGGGGGGATACAATGAGCAGTTCTTC.

DNA for the CDR3: TGTGCCAGCAGTTGGGGACTAGGGACAGATACGCAGTATTTT. Its protein is CASSWGLGTDTQYF. J is TRBJ2-3 and V is TRBV11-2; 8 bases are a match to TRBD2. The CDR3 is 14 amino acids. CDR1 and CDR2 (germline): SGHAT, FQNNGV. V dropped 6 bases and J dropped 3; count of bases not matched to a gene: 5.

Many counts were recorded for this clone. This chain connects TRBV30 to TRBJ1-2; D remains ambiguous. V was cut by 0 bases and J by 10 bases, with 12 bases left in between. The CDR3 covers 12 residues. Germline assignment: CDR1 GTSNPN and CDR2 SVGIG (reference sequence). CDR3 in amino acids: CAWSVLPWAYTF. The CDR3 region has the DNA TGTGCCTGGAGTGTACTCCCTTGGGCCTACACCTTC.